Each of the 17 T cell receptor beta chains below was sequenced from the same sample in a study of cytomegalovirus exposure and HLA in healthy donors (dated by TCRdb to about 2017). The protocol used for the library was the immunoSEQ multiplex PCR assay. For the multiplex PCR, a mixture combining 60 forward primers for TCR Vbeta segments and 13 reverse primers for TCR Jbeta segments was used. TCRdb holds this immuneACCESS table with in-frame rearrangements only. Some clones are missing; in checked studies, unresolved V genes explain under half, and the rest has no known cause. The table for this sample lists around 150,000 clones; roughly 72% of them were counted only once. The biggest ten clones account for approximately 1% of the sample. Specimen: PBMCs. Receptor source: a woman aged 40 to 49 in good health and CMV-seronegative.

The V call is TRBV7-9, the J call TRBJ2-2; D perhaps matches TRBD2 (5 bases). The CDR3 totals 16 residues. V was clipped by 1 base and J by 1 base, with 10 bases between them. CDR1 and CDR2 from the germline V gene are SEHNR and FQNEAQ (reference sequence). CDR3 coding DNA: TGTGCCAGCAGCTTAGTCAAAGGGAGGAACACCGGGGAGCTGTTTTTT. Its translation is CASSLVKGRNTGELFF.

There are a few counts of this clone. The chain recombines TRBV2 with TRBJ1-1; no reliable D call. V shed 5 bases and J shed 0 bases, with 4 bases lying between them. CDR1 is SNHLY and CDR2 is FYNNEI in the germline V gene. This CDR3 spans 12 amino acids. This chain's CDR3 is CASSLLNTEAFF. Here the CDR3 DNA reads TGTGCCAGCAGTCTCTTGAACACTGAAGCTTTCTTT. Full variable domain (missing parts from reference TRBV2 and TRBJ1-1): EPEVTQTPSHQVTQMGQEVILRCVPISNHLYFYWYRQILGQKVEFLVSFYNNEISEKSEIFDDQFSVERPDGSNFTLKIRSTKLEDSAMYFCASSLLNTEAFFGQGTRLTVV.

The CDR3 bases are TGTGCCAGCAGCCCCGATACGAGCTCCTACAATGAGCAGTTCTTC. The encoded protein is CASSPDTSSYNEQFF. The V and J genes are TRBV6-5 and TRBJ2-1, with D hard to call. Germline V CDR1 and CDR2: MNHEY, SVGAGI. The CDR3 totals 15 residues. Between the trimmed V and J ends, which lost 6 bases and 0 bases, there was a span of 12 bases.

This chain joins TRBV6-1 and TRBJ2-5, with 12 bases that match TRBD1. The DNA end is more similar to TRBJ2-7, so the J call may be wrong. Germline CDR1 is MNHNS and CDR2 is SASEGT. This CDR3 has 15 residues. CDR3 sequence: CASKVGTGGIYEQYF. In nucleotides, the CDR3 is TGTGCCAGCAAAGTGGGGACAGGGGGCATATACGAGCAGTACTTC.

The chain is built from TRBV14 and TRBJ1-1; the D gene is possibly TRBD1 (6 bases). Trimming removed 4 bases at V and 0 bases at J, with 18 bases between. The CDR3 is 17 amino acids. In germline, CDR1 is SGHDN, CDR2 FVKESK. The CDR3 loop is CASSPPTSGVMNTEAFF. The CDR3 DNA sequence: TGTGCCAGCAGCCCCCCAACCTCAGGGGTCATGAACACTGAAGCTTTCTTT.

This chain joins TRBV5-1 and TRBJ2-7, with D perhaps TRBD2 (5 bases). The CDR3 has 14 residues. Germline V lookup: CDR1 SGHRS, CDR2 YFSETQ. The V end lost 3 bases, the J end lost 4 bases, and 14 bases lay between the germline ends. DNA of the CDR3: TGCGCCAGCAGCTACCAAGCGGAGCCTTACGAGCAGTACTTC. Protein: CASSYQAEPYEQYF.

The J gene is TRBJ1-2, the V gene TRBV19; 10 bases map to TRBD1. Losses at the gene ends were 3 bases for V and 7 bases for J; bases not matched to a gene: 5. The CDR3 runs 14 residues. Germline V gene data show CDR1 as LNHDA and CDR2 as SQIVND (reference sequence). CDR3 region: CASSIRQGATGYTF. CDR3 nucleotides: TGTGCCAGTAGTATCAGACAGGGGGCTACTGGCTACACCTTC. Drawing the rest from reference TRBV19 and TRBJ1-2, the complete variable domain is DGGITQSPKYLFRKEGQNVTLSCEQNLNHDAMYWYRQDPGQGLRLIYYSQIVNDFQKGDIAEGYSVSREKKESFPLTVTSAQKNPTAFYLCASSIRQGATGYTFGSGTRLTVV.

This chain joins TRBV18 and TRBJ1-2; D is unclear. The CDR3 consists of 14 residues. Trimming pared 4 bases from V and 8 bases from J, leaving 17 bases between. Per the germline V gene, CDR1 is KGHSH and CDR2 is LQKENI. The CDR3 protein is CASSRQEGEKGYTF. The CDR3 nucleotides are TGTGCCAGCTCACGCCAAGAGGGAGAGAAGGGCTACACCTTC.

The chain links TRBV21-1 to TRBJ2-7; the D segment call TRBD1 is taken from the table without a DNA check. TRBV21-1 is a listed pseudogene. This CDR3 comprises 12 residues. CDR3 bases: TGTGCCAGCAGCAAAGGGATCAGGTGGCAGTACTTC. Its protein product is CASSKGIRWQYF.

This rearrangement joins TRBV27 to TRBJ2-3; D is unresolved. Germline V gene sequence: CDR1 MNHEY, CDR2 SMNVEV (reference sequence). Deletions cut 3 bases from V and 5 bases from J, with 6 bases between. The CDR3 length is 12 residues. CDR3 nucleotides: TGTGCCAGCAGTTTTAGAGGAGATACGCAGTATTTT. It encodes CASSFRGDTQYF.

This chain links TRBV2 with TRBJ1-4, with D tentatively TRBD1 (6 bases). V lost 7 bases to trimming and J lost 0 bases, with 15 bases between them. This CDR3 contains 16 residues. Germline CDR1 SNHLY, CDR2 FYNNEI. The CDR3 sequence is CASIGIGGATNEKLFF. DNA of the CDR3: TGTGCCAGCATAGGTATTGGGGGCGCAACTAATGAAAAACTGTTTTTT.

The chain links TRBV6-5 to TRBJ1-5, with D perhaps matching TRBD1 (5 bases). CDR3 size: 14 residues. Germline V gene data show CDR1 as MNHEY and CDR2 as SVGAGI. V gave up 5 bases and J gave up 7 bases, with 15 bases separating them. The CDR3 reads CASSLRGGSQPQHF. DNA of the CDR3: TGTGCCAGCAGTCTCCGGGGGGGGTCCCAGCCCCAGCATTTT.

J is TRBJ1-1 and V is TRBV11-2; TRBD1 matches 7 bases. Germline values: CDR1 SGHAT, CDR2 FQNNGV. Trimming at V came to 3 bases and at J to 6 bases, leaving 7 bases not matched to a gene. The CDR3 is made up of 14 amino acids. The CDR3 region is CASSLTGIGAEAFF. The DNA for the CDR3 is TGTGCCAGCAGCTTGACAGGGATCGGGGCTGAAGCTTTCTTT.

This clone was detected only a few times. The J gene is TRBJ2-3, the V gene TRBV2, with TRBD2 as a possible D gene (5 bases). Germline CDR1 is SNHLY and CDR2 is FYNNEI. This CDR3 region has 16 residues. The V end was cut by 6 bases, the J end by 4 bases, with 20 bases between. The CDR3 here is CASRETRRSPSDTQYF. CDR3 nucleotide sequence: TGTGCCAGCAGGGAAACCAGGAGGAGTCCTTCAGATACGCAGTATTTT.

The rearrangement links TRBV30 to TRBJ1-5; D not resolved. Germline V gene sequence: CDR1 GTSNPN, CDR2 SVGIG (reference sequence). This CDR3 spans 13 amino acids. Trimming cost V 2 bases and J 3 bases, with 8 bases left between them. In DNA form, the CDR3 reads TGTGCCTGGAGTCTTAGTGACAATCAGCCCCAGCATTTT. Protein sequence: CAWSLSDNQPQHF.

The J gene is TRBJ1-1, the V gene TRBV29-1; 9 nucleotides agree with TRBD1. CDR1 and CDR2 (germline): SQVTM, ANQGSEA. J lost 11 bases, V lost 5 bases, and 12 bases had no gene match. There are 13 residues in the CDR3. The DNA of the CDR3 is TGCAGCGTTCACAGGACAGGGGTGTTGGGGGCTTTCTTT. This sequence encodes CSVHRTGVLGAFF.

The chain uses TRBV6-1 and TRBJ2-3; 14 bases map to TRBD2. CDR1 MNHNS and CDR2 SASEGT come from the germline V gene. Trimming cost V 4 bases and J 4 bases; bases outside gene matches: 1. The length of the CDR3 is 15 residues. CDR3 amino acids: CASSGLAGGSDTQYF. DNA for the CDR3: TGTGCCAGCAGTGGACTAGCGGGAGGGTCAGATACGCAGTATTTT.